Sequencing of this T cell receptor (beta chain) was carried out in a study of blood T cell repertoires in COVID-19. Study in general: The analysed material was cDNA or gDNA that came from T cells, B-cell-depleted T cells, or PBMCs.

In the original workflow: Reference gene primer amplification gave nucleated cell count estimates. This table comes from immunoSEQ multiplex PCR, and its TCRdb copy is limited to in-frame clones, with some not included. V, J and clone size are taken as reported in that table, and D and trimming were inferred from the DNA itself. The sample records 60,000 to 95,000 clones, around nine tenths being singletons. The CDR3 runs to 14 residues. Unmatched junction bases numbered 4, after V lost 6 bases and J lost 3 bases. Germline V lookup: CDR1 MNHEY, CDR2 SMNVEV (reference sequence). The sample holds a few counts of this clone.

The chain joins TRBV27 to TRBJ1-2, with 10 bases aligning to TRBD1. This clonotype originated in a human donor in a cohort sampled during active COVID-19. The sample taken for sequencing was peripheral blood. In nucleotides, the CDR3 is TGTGCCAGCAGCAAGGGGACAGGGGACTATGGCTACACCTTC. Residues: CASSKGTGDYGYTF.